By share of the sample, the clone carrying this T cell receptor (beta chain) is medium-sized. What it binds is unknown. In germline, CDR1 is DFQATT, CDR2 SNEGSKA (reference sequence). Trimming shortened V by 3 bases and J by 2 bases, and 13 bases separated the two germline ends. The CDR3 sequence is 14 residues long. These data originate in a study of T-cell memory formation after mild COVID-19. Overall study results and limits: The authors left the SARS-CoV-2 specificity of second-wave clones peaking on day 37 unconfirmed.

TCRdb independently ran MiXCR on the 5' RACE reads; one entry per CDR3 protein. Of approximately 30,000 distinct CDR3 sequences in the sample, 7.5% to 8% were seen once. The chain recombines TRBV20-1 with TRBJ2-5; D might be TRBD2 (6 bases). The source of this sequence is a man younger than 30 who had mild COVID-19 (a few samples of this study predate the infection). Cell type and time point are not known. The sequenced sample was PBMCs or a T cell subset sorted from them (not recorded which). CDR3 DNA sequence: TGCAGTGCTAGGTCCGGGAGTCCACAAGAGACCCAGTACTTC. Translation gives CSARSGSPQETQYF.